This TCR beta chain comes out of a study of control samples from healthy donors and cancer patients. V gave up 1 base and J gave up 3 bases; unmatched junction bases: 3. The CDR3 is 15 residues long. Per the germline V gene, CDR1 is SGHTA and CDR2 is FQGNSA. The assay was immunoSEQ multiplex PCR, and TCRdb's table has in-frame clones only and misses some. The sample lists 200,000 or so clones; over 90% were seen once. The sequenced material came from blood. This chain links TRBV7-2 with TRBJ2-1; 7 bases are shared with TRBD1. This receptor was identified in a man aged 50-60 years in good health. The CDR3: CASSLDRGNYNEQFF. The DNA for the CDR3 is TGTGCCAGCAGCTTAGACAGGGGTAACTACAATGAGCAGTTCTTC.